This T cell receptor (beta chain) originates from a study of metastatic and nonmetastatic thyroid tumors. The ends lost 6 bases at V and 8 bases at J; junction bases unmatched: 8. CDR3 size: 14 residues. Per germline, CDR1 SGHKS and CDR2 YYEKEE (reference sequence). Original methodology: CDR3 differences across clinicopathological groups were used to build a distant-metastasis classifier for papillary thyroid cancer. TCRdb reprocessed the PCR reads using MiXCR. TCRdb's processing, not the study's, gives the V and J calls here. The profile covers about 21,000 clones, with around 20% appearing a single time and more than 20% taken by the ten largest. No treatment of any kind had been given to any patient before thyroid surgery. This clone was counted ten times or more.

The gene calls are TRBV5-5 and TRBJ1-6, with 7 bases matching TRBD1. This TCR was sampled from a male donor with papillary thyroid cancer or a benign thyroid nodule (not recorded which). Some clones in this sample may be carry-over from other donors' samples. What was sequenced was blood. The CDR3 region has the DNA TGTGCCAGCAAAAGCCAGGGGGGCTATTCACCCCTCCACTTT. Protein: CASKSQGGYSPLHF. Looking up the rest from reference TRBV5-5 and TRBJ1-6 gives the full variable domain: DAGVTQSPTHLIKTRGQQVTLRCSPISGHKSVSWYQQVLGQGPQFIFQYYEKEERGRGNFPDRFSARQFPNYSSELNVNALLLGDSALYLCASKSQGGYSPLHFGNGTRLTVT.